These T cell receptor beta chains were read from a single sample in a study of cytomegalovirus exposure and HLA in healthy donors. Some clones are missing from TCRdb's copy, which holds only in-frame ones; the method was immunoSEQ multiplex PCR. Found here are some 98,000 clones, roughly 9.4% of them singletons; the top ten hold about 5%. Material: PBMCs. The receptors come from a man between 50 and 59 years old in good health and CMV-seropositive. Both conserved end residues are part of each CDR3. A D gene is named only where the DNA matches it firmly. Only some rows state a clone size, as once, few, many or a class for expanded clones.

d_call,clone_size,j_call,v_call,cdr3_aa,cdr3_nt
TRBD2,few,TRBJ2-4,TRBV10-2,CASSRTSGRTDKNIQYF,TGCGCCAGCAGCCGGACTAGCGGGAGGACCGACAAAAACATTCAGTACTTC
.,.,TRBJ2-7,TRBV11-2,CASSADSYEQYF,TGTGCCAGCAGCGCGGACAGCTACGAGCAGTACTTC
TRBD1,few,TRBJ2-1,TRBV7-9,CASSLEVWDRGRYNEQFF,TGTGCCAGCAGCTTAGAGGTATGGGACAGGGGGAGATACAATGAGCAGTTCTTC
TRBD1,.,TRBJ2-6,TRBV7-2,CASRALGDRPISGANVLTF,TGTGCCAGCAGGGCACTTGGGGACAGACCCATCTCTGGGGCCAACGTCCTGACTTTC
.,few,TRBJ2-3,TRBV11-2,CASSEFTDTQYF,TGTGCCAGCAGCGAGTTCACAGATACGCAGTATTTT
TRBD1,few,TRBJ1-4,TRBV5-6,CASSSRQGSRLGEKLFF,TGTGCCAGCAGCTCCCGACAGGGAAGTCGTTTAGGAGAAAAACTGTTTTTT
.,.,TRBJ2-7,TRBV7-8,CASTPNPGQSFGQYF,TGTGCCAGCACCCCAAACCCCGGACAGAGTTTTGGGCAGTACTTC
.,few,TRBJ1-2,TRBV11-2,CASSLGGRLRTF,TGTGCCAGCAGCTTAGGGGGGAGGTTGAGAACCTTC
.,few,TRBJ1-2,TRBV4-1,CASSQARFFF,TGCGCCAGCAGCCAAGCCAGGTTTTTCTTC
TRBD2,.,TRBJ2-1,TRBV19,CASSVLAGRDEQFF,TGTGCCAGTAGTGTCCTAGCGGGGAGGGATGAGCAGTTCTTC
.,.,TRBJ2-1,TRBV5-1,CASSLGDSTSYNEQFF,TGCGCCAGCAGCTTGGGCGACTCGACCTCCTACAATGAGCAGTTCTTC
.,few,TRBJ1-2,TRBV6-1,CASSDGQRAHGYTF,TGTGCCAGCAGTGATGGACAGCGAGCCCATGGCTACACCTTC
.,.,TRBJ1-5,TRBV4-1,CASSPQENQPQHF,TGCGCCAGCAGCCCACAGGAAAATCAGCCCCAGCATTTT
.,few,TRBJ2-5,TRBV5-4,CASSLRITGQGGETQYF,TGTGCCAGCAGCTTGCGTATTACGGGGCAGGGGGGAGAGACCCAGTACTTC